This record looks at one T cell receptor beta chain sequence and its context. As yet, its antigen is unknown. Profiling relied on immunoSEQ multiplex PCR, and the TCRdb table lists in-frame clones only, not all of them. This table holds 90,000 to 95,000 clones, around 90% found once. During the collection period, no donor immune events like infections were recorded. These data are taken from a study of identifying expanded T cells in peripheral blood. General observations from the study: Clone count variance between approximately two-week samples rose with total template count.

Germline assignment: CDR1 SGHAT and CDR2 FQNNGV. The CDR3 is made up of 16 amino acids. V dropped 6 bases and J dropped 2; count of bases not matched to a gene: 12. The material sequenced was blood. This chain links TRBV11-2 with TRBJ2-7, with 8 bases that match TRBD1. This receptor was taken from a person aged 18 to 70 in good health. CDR3 residues: CASRQGEYSDAYEQYF. In nucleotides, the CDR3 is TGTGCCAGCAGACAGGGGGAATATTCTGATGCCTACGAGCAGTACTTC.